This T cell receptor beta chain came from a study of blood T cell repertoires in COVID-19. Across the study: Researchers got acute and convalescent COVID-19 samples from the United States, Italy and Spain.

Concerning this clone itself: The sample carries other DNA sequences with the same CDR3.

Sequencing used immunoSEQ multiplex PCR; TCRdb keeps in-frame clones, though not all of them. Here the sample spans approximately 230,000 clones, about 85% being singletons. Sequencing used peripheral blood. This receptor was obtained from a man aged 18-30 years with active or convalescent COVID-19.

CDR3 in amino acids: CASSLGGNTEAFF. CDR3 in DNA: TGTGCCAGCAGCTTAGGGGGCAACACTGAAGCTTTCTTT. The chain uses TRBV11-3 and TRBJ1-1; possible D gene TRBD1, 5 bases. The germline gives CDR1 SGHNT, CDR2 YENEEA. V dropped 1 base and J dropped 2 bases, with 5 bases sitting between them. This CDR3 is 13 amino acids long.